This T cell receptor (beta chain) was documented in a study of vaccination effects on CD4 cells after COVID-19 (dated by TCRdb to between 2020 and 2023). Regarding the complete study: Each participant got two doses of an mRNA SARS-CoV-2 vaccine, either BNT162b2 or mRNA-1273. In the study, cultures from other donors were sequenced using the Oncomine TCR Beta short-read assay on an Illumina iSeq 100. Altogether, some ten COVID-19 convalescent patients and a few SARS-CoV-2-naive healthy vaccine recipients made up the full study. Pre-vaccine samples from two convalescent patients were drawn 16 days and one week before the first dose, 142 and 148 days after COVID-19 diagnosis. The study compared SARS-CoV-2 spike-specific CD4+ TCR repertoires before and after mRNA vaccination in COVID-19 convalescent patients and infection-naive vaccine recipients.

General study outcomes and caveats: In convalescent patients, the post-vaccine spike-reactive repertoire was composed mainly of new vaccine-induced clones that were largely distinct from infection-induced clones. Limitations of the study were the small number of convalescent patients and the absence of early post-infection timepoints. Marked clonal contraction was observed in both infection-induced and vaccine-induced clones at late post-vaccination timepoints, consistent with waning T cell responses.

Receptor libraries were prepared by the immunoSEQ multiplex PCR assay. TCR beta CDR3 sequencing was performed on DNA from the cultured, isolated CD4+ T cells. The authors processed their data as follows. Non-productive TCR sequences were removed, reads were trimmed to the CDR3 region, and CDR3s of at least 7 amino acids were retained. Antigen-specific clonotypes were identified using the MANAFEST web app by comparison of expansion in peptide wells against reference cultures. To count as positive, a clone had to show expansion at FDR<0.05 compared with the reference and with all other wells, an odds ratio above 5, and a frequency above 0.1% in two replicate wells. Cross-reactive clonotypes were defined as significantly expanded in SARS-CoV-2 spike wells and in at least one common cold coronavirus spike condition. CDR3 similarity was assessed by Levenshtein distance using the stringdist R package, and unrooted trees were constructed with ape in R 3.6.1. This is the immuneACCESS table as TCRdb keeps it, with only in-frame sequences that have V and J called. A part of the clones is gone; compared with another copy, unresolved V genes explain less than half, and the rest is unexplained. Clonal size and the V and J genes are those of that table, whereas D and trimming came from the DNA. The table for this sample lists around 30,000 clones; 69% of them were counted only once. 15% to 20% of the sample goes to the ten largest clones.

In the case of this clone: Its antigen remains unidentified. Base qualities are not recorded, but no much larger clone differs from it by a single base.

To identify antigen-specific CD4+ T cell clonotypes by their expansion, the ViraFEST assay first stimulated PBMC with viral peptide pools and then applied TCR sequencing. After less than eleven days of culture, CD4+ T cells were isolated with the EasySep CD4+ T cell isolation kit. PCR-confirmed SARS-CoV-2 infection had occurred in convalescent patients between March and December 2020, before the Alpha, Beta and Delta variants emerged in the United States. Approximately 2 million PBMC per well were cultured in IMDM with approximately 5% human AB serum, roughly 10 IU/ml IL-2 and gentamicin, plus 10 ug/ml peptides. On days 3 and 7, half of the culture medium was replaced with fresh IL-2-containing medium. Unless noted otherwise, every peptide stimulation condition was cultured in triplicate wells. Using Ficoll-Paque Plus gradient centrifugation, PBMC were separated from whole blood and then either used fresh or cryopreserved at -140C. The overlapping peptide pools covered the spike proteins of SARS-CoV-2 and of the common cold coronaviruses HCoV-NL63, HCoV-OC43 and HCoV-229E. Genomic DNA was extracted from cultured CD4+ T cells with the QIAamp micro DNA kit.

The cysteine opens and the phenylalanine closes a CDR3 of 13 amino acids. Only CDR3 DNA is held: 39 bases, read in frame from base 1. Reading the germline V gene gives CDR1 MGHRA and CDR2 YSYEKL. V and J lose 0 bases and 8 bases, and a span of 8 bases separates them. The sequence joins TRBV4-1 to TRBJ1-3, with the D gene too uncertain to name. The sample was CD4+ T cells from PBMCs cultured with SARS-CoV-2 spike peptides, taken before COVID-19 vaccination. What this sample's cell subset or site label stands for: SARS-CoV-2 spike overlapping peptide pool stimulation. The TCR comes from a human donor who had a prior SARS-CoV-2 infection. The nucleotide sequence is TGCGCCAGCAGCCAAGATTGGTTGGACACCATATATTTT. Translated, it gives CASSQDWLDTIYF.